The 2 T cell receptor beta chains presented below share a single source sample, sequenced in a study of technical replicates of blood from a handful of donors. Generated by immunoSEQ multiplex PCR, the TCRdb table keeps only in-frame clones and is missing some. Among fewer than 95,000 clones listed, about 91% were seen once. Sequencing was performed on T cells isolated from PBMCs. These receptors came from a human donor in good health.

The chain is built from TRBV7-9 and TRBJ2-1; TRBD1 might be the D (5 bases). Germline-derived CDR1 and CDR2 are SEHNR and FQNEAQ (reference sequence). The ends were cut back, 5 bases at V and 5 bases at J, with 13 bases in the middle. The CDR3 sequence is 14 residues long. The CDR3 DNA sequence: TGTGCCAGCAGCCCACAGGATAGGAACAATGAGCAGTTCTTC. Translating gives CASSPQDRNNEQFF. Full variable domain (remainder filled in from reference TRBV7-9 and TRBJ2-1): DTGVSQNPRHKITKRGQNVTFRCDPISEHNRLYWYRQTLGQGPEFLTYFQNEAQLEKSRLLSDRFSAERPKGSFSTLEIQRTEQGDSAMYLCASSPQDRNNEQFFGPGTRLTVL.

The chain joins TRBV30 to TRBJ1-2; D perhaps matches TRBD1 (5 bases). Per the germline V gene, CDR1 is GTSNPN and CDR2 is SVGIG (reference sequence). Deletions cut 2 bases from V and 8 bases from J, with 21 bases between. The CDR3 has 15 amino acids. CDR3 protein: CAWSHAGNAGRGYTF. CDR3 nucleotides: TGTGCCTGGAGTCACGCGGGGAACGCAGGGAGGGGCTACACCTTC. Together with reference TRBV30 and TRBJ1-2, the CDR3 gives the full variable domain: SQTIHQWPATLVQPVGSPLSLECTVEGTSNPNLYWYRQAAGRGLQLLFYSVGIGQISSEVPQNLSASRPQDRQFILSSKKLLLSDSGFYLCAWSHAGNAGRGYTFGSGTRLTVV.